This TCR beta chain was captured by sequencing in a study of shared T cell receptors in the human thymus. Clones were read by immunoSEQ multiplex PCR, and TCRdb kept only the in-frame ones, dropping some. The sample includes about 660,000 clones, around 87% of them seen just once. V dropped 0 bases and J dropped 8 bases, with 14 bases sitting between them. The CDR3 covers 14 residues. The germline CDR1 and CDR2 sequences are SQVTM and ANQGSEA. The sample also formed part of further work on human thymus T cells.

This chain joins TRBV29-1 and TRBJ2-1, with a weak D call TRBD2 (5 bases). Specimen: thymocytes. This TCR was sampled from a boy less than two years old with a congenital heart defect. CDR3 loop: CSVEDRGNGYEQFF. CDR3 in DNA: TGCAGCGTTGAAGATCGGGGTAATGGCTATGAGCAGTTCTTC.